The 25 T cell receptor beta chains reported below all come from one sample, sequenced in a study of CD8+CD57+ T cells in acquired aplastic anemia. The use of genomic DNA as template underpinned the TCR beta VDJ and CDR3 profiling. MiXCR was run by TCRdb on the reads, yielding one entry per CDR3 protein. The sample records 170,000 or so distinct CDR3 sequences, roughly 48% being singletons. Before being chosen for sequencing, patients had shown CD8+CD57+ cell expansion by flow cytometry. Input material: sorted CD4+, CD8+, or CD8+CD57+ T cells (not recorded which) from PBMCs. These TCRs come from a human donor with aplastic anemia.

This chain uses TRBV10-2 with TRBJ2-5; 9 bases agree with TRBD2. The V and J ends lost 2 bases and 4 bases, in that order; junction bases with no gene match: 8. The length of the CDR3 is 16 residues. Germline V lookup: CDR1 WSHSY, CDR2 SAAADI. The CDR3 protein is CASSELAGLESETQYF. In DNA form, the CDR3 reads TGCGCCAGCAGTGAGCTAGCGGGACTAGAGTCAGAGACCCAGTACTTC.

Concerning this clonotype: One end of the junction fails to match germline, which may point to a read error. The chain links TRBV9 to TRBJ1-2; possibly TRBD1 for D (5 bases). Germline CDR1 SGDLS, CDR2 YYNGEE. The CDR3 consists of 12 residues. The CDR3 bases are TGTGCCAGTAGCGTAGCAGGGTATGGCTACACCTTC. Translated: CASSVAGYGYTF.

In nucleotides, the CDR3 is TGTGCCATCAGTACCGGGACTAGCGGATACAATGAGCAGTTCTTC. This translates into CAISTGTSGYNEQFF. The chain uses TRBV10-3 and TRBJ2-1; 11 bases line up with TRBD2. V dropped 5 bases and J dropped 4; count of bases not matched to a gene: 4. Per the germline V gene, CDR1 is ENHRY and CDR2 is SYGVKD. The CDR3 is made up of 15 amino acids.

CDR3 sequence (DNA): TGCGCCAGCAGCCAAGGACTTTCGAACACAGATACGCAGCATTTT. Residues: CASSQGLSNTDTQHF. This chain uses TRBV4-3 with TRBJ2-3, with unresolved D. The closer fit of TRBJ1-5 to the DNA end suggests the J call may be wrong. Germline CDR1 is LGHNA and CDR2 is YSLEER. The CDR3 consists of 15 residues.

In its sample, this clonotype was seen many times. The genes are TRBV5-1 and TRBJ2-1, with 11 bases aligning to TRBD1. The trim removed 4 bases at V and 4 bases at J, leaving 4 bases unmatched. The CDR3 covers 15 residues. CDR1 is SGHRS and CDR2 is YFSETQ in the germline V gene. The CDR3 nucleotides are TGCGCCAGCAGCGGTGGACAGGGGGCTTACAATGAGCAGTTCTTC. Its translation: CASSGGQGAYNEQFF. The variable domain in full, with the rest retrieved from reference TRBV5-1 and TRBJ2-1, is KAGVTQTPRYLIKTRGQQVTLSCSPISGHRSVSWYQQTPGQGLQFLFEYFSETQRNKGNFPGRFSGRQFSNSRSEMNVSTLELGDSALYLCASSGGQGAYNEQFFGPGTRLTVL.

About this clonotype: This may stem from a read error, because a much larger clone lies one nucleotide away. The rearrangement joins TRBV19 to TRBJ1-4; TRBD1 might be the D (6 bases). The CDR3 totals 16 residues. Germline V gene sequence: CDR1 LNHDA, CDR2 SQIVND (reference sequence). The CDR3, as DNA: TGTGCCAGTAGTCCAGGGGTTCTCACAACTAATGAAAAACTGCTTTTT. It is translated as CASSPGVLTTNEKLLF.

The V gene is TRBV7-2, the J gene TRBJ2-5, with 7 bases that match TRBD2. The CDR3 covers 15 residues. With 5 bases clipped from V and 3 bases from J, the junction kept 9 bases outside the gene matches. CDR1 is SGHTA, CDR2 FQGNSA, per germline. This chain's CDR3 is CASSGTGGEEETQYF. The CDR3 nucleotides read TGTGCCAGCAGCGGCACGGGGGGAGAGGAAGAGACCCAGTACTTC.

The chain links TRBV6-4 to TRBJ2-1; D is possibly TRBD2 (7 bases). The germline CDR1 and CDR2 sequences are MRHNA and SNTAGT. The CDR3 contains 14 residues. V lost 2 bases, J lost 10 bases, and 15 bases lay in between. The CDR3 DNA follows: TGTGCCAGCAGTGACGAGGGGGGGAGGAACGAGCAGTTCTTC. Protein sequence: CASSDEGGRNEQFF.

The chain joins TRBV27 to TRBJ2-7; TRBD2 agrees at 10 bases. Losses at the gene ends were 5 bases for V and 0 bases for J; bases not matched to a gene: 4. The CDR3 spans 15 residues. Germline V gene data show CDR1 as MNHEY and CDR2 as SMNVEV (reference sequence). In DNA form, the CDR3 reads TGTGCCAGCAGTAGCGCTAGCGGGAGCTCCTACGAGCAGTACTTC. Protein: CASSSASGSSYEQYF.

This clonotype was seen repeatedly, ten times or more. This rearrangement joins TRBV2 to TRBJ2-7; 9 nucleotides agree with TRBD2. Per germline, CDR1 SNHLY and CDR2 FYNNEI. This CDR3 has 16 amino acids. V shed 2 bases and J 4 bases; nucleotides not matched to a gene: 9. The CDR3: CASSESVGLAGYEQYF. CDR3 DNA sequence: TGTGCCAGCAGTGAAAGTGTTGGGCTAGCGGGATACGAGCAGTACTTC.

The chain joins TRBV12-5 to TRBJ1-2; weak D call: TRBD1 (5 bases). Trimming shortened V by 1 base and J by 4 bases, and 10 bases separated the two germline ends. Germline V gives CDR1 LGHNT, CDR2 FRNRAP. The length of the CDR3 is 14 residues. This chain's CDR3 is CASGLAGTVYGYTF. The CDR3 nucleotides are TGTGCTAGTGGTTTGGCAGGGACGGTCTATGGCTACACCTTC. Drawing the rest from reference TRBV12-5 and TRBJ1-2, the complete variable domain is DARVTQTPRHKVTEMGQEVTMRCQPILGHNTVFWYRQTMMQGLELLAYFRNRAPLDDSGMPKDRFSAEMPDATLATLKIQPSEPRDSAVYFCASGLAGTVYGYTFGSGTRLTVV.

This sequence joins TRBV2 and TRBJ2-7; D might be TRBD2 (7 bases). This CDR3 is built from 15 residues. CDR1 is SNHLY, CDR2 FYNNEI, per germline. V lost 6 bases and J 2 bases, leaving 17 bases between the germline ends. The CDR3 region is CASSALRGGAYEQYF. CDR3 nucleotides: TGTGCCAGCAGCGCCCTGAGGGGGGGGGCCTACGAGCAGTACTTC.

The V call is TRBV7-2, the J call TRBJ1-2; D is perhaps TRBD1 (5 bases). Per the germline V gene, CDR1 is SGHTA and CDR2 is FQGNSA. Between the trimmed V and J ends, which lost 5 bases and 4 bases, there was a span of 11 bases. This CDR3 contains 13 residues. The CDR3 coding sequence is TGTGCCAGCAGCCGGGGACCACGCTATGGCTACACCTTC. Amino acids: CASSRGPRYGYTF. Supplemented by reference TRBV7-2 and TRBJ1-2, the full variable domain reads GAGVSQSPSNKVTEKGKDVELRCDPISGHTALYWYRQSLGQGLEFLIYFQGNSAPDKSGLPSDRFSAERTGGSVSTLTIQRTQQEDSAVYLCASSRGPRYGYTFGSGTRLTVV.

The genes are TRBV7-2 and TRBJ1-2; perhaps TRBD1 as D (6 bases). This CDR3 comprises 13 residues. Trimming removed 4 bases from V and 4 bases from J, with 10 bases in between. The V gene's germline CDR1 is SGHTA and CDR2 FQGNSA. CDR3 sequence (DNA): TGTGCCAGCAGCTCTCGAGGGGGCTATGGCTACACCTTC. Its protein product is CASSSRGGYGYTF.

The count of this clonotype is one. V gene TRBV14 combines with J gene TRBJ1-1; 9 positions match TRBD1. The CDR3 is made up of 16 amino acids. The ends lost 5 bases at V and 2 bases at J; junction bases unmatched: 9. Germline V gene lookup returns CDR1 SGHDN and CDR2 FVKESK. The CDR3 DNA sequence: TGTGCCAGCAGCGCTCCTCCGGGACAGGGTAACACTGAAGCTTTCTTT. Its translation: CASSAPPGQGNTEAFF. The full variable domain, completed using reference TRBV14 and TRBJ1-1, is EAGVTQFPSHSVIEKGQTVTLRCDPISGHDNLYWYRRVMGKEIKFLLHFVKESKQDESGMPNNRFLAERTGGTYSTLKVQPAELEDSGVYFCASSAPPGQGNTEAFFGQGTRLTVV.

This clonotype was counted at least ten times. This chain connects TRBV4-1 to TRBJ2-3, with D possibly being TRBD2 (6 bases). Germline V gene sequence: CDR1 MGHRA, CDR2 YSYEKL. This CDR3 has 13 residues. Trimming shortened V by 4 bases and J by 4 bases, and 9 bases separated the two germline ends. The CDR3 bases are TGCGCCAGCAGCCCGACTAGTTCAGATACGCAGTATTTT. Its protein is CASSPTSSDTQYF.

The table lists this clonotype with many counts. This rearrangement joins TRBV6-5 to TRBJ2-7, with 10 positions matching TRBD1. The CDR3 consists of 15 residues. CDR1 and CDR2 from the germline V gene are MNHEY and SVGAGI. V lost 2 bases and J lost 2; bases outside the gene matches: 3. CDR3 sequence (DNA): TGTGCCAGCAGTTACGGGACAGGGGTTCCCTACGAGCAGTACTTC. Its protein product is CASSYGTGVPYEQYF.

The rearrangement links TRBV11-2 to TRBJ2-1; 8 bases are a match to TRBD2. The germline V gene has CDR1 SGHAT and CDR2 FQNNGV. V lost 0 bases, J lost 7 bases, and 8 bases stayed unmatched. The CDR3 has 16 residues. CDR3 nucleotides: TGTGCCAGCAGCTTAGAGCGGGGGGCCTCTTCGAATGAGCAGTTCTTC. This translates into CASSLERGASSNEQFF.

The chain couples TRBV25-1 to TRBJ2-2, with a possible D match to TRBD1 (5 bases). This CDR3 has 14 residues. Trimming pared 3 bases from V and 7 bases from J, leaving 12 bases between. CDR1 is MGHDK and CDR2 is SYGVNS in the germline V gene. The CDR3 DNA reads TGTGCCAGCAGTGACAGGGTTGGTATCGGGGAGCTGTTTTTT. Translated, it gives CASSDRVGIGELFF.

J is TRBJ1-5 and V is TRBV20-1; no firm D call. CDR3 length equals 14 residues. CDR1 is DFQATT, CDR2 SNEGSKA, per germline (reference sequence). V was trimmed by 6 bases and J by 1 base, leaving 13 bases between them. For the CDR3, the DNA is TGCAGTGCAGGGTCCCTCTCCAGCAATCAGCCCCAGCATTTT. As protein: CSAGSLSSNQPQHF.

CDR3 nucleotide sequence: TGTGCCAGCAGCTTATGGGCATATGACAATCAGCCCCAGCATTTT. This encodes CASSLWAYDNQPQHF. The genes are TRBV7-2 and TRBJ1-5; D gene unclear. The CDR3 sequence is 15 residues long. With 2 bases removed from V and 3 bases from J, the gap between germline ends came to 11 bases. Germline V CDR1 and CDR2: SGHTA, FQGNSA.

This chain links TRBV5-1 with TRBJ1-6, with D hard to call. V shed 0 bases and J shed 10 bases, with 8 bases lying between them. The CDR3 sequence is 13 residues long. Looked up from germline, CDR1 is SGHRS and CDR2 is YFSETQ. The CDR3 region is CASSLGLGSPLHF. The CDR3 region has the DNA TGCGCCAGCAGCTTGGGGTTGGGGTCACCCCTCCACTTT.

The CDR3 region has the DNA TGTGCCAGCTCGGAGATGGATAACAATCAGCCCCAGCATTTT. Amino acids: CASSEMDNNQPQHF. The chain employs TRBV12-3 or TRBV12-4 and TRBJ1-5; D is unresolved. V was clipped by 8 bases and J by 3 bases, with 14 bases between them. The CDR3 has 14 amino acids.

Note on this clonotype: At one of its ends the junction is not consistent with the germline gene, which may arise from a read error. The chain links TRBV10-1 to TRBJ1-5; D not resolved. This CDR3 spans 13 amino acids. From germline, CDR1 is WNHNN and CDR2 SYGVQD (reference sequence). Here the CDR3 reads CASSEALGQPQHF. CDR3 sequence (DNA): TGCGCCAGCAGTGAGGCCCTGGGTCAGCCCCAGCACTTT.

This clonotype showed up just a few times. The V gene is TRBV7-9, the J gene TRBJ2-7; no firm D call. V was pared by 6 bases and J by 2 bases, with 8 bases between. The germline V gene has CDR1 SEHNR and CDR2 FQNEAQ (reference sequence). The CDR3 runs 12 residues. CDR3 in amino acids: CASSSDPYEQYF. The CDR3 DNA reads TGTGCCAGCAGTTCCGACCCCTACGAGCAGTACTTC.